Listed here are 20 T cell receptor beta chains from one sample, sequenced in a study of OX40 agonist ivuxolimab in advanced cancers. Repertoires were generated with immunoSEQ multiplex PCR, while TCRdb's copy carries only in-frame clones and drops some. The sample has 100,000 or so clones, roughly 87% seen once. This material consisted of CD4+ or CD8+ T cells sorted from blood, taken in a trial of the OX40 agonist ivuxolimab. The receptors were sampled from an adult with an advanced solid tumor such as melanoma, head and neck, liver or kidney cancer.

Points on this clone: Additional DNA sequences in this sample encode the identical CDR3. This chain links TRBV5-1 with TRBJ1-3, with D uncertain. Germline lookup yields CDR1 SGHRS and CDR2 YFSETQ. V lost 0 bases and J lost 4, with 5 bases in between. The CDR3 runs 13 residues. The CDR3 is CASSLGPGNTIYF. For the CDR3, the DNA is TGCGCCAGCAGCTTGGGGCCAGGAAACACCATATATTTT.

This clone has more than one count but fewer than ten. V is TRBV5-5 and J is TRBJ2-7; D gene ambiguous. V was cut by 1 base and J by 1 base, with 6 bases left in between. CDR1 and CDR2 from the germline V gene are SGHKS and YYEKEE (reference sequence). The CDR3 is 13 amino acids. CDR3: CASSLKSSYEQYF. For the CDR3, the DNA is TGTGCCAGCAGCTTGAAGAGTTCCTACGAGCAGTACTTC.

This clone was detected only once. The chain joins TRBV19 to TRBJ1-3; no definite D call. V was clipped by 7 bases and J by 0 bases, with 13 bases between them. Germline-derived CDR1 and CDR2 are LNHDA and SQIVND (reference sequence). The CDR3 contains 15 residues. CDR3 amino acids: CASTTGVPSGNTIYF. As DNA, the CDR3 is TGTGCCAGTACAACCGGGGTCCCCTCTGGAAACACCATATATTTT.

The V gene is TRBV25-1, the J gene TRBJ1-1; perhaps TRBD1 as D (5 bases). Germline CDR1 reads MGHDK; CDR2 reads SYGVNS. There are 13 residues in the CDR3. V lost 4 bases and J 8 bases, leaving 14 bases between the germline ends. The CDR3 DNA is TGTGCCAGCAGTGCCCTCGGACGGGGGGAAGCTTTCTTT. This gives the protein CASSALGRGEAFF.

Only one count was recorded for this clone. The V call is TRBV5-1, the J call TRBJ2-5; no clear D. V dropped 3 bases and J dropped 5 bases, with 8 bases sitting between them. CDR1 SGHRS and CDR2 YFSETQ come from the germline V gene. This CDR3 comprises 12 residues. Here the CDR3 reads CASSSSVETQYF. In DNA form, the CDR3 reads TGCGCCAGCAGCTCTTCCGTGGAGACCCAGTACTTC.

The rearrangement links TRBV9 to TRBJ1-1, with D unresolved. The CDR3 totals 14 residues. Per germline, CDR1 SGDLS and CDR2 YYNGEE. Trimming left V 1 base short and J 0 bases short, with 7 bases between. The CDR3 is CASSVTGLNTEAFF. CDR3 nucleotides: TGTGCCAGCAGCGTAACCGGATTGAACACTGAAGCTTTCTTT.

The V gene is TRBV5-1, the J gene TRBJ1-6; the D is unclear. Germline V gene lookup returns CDR1 SGHRS and CDR2 YFSETQ. Trimming shortened V by 3 bases and J by 7 bases, and 17 bases separated the two germline ends. The CDR3 covers 16 residues. The CDR3 DNA reads as TGCGCCAGCAGCTCCTCCGTCCAGCTAGGCAATTCACCCCTCCACTTT. Protein sequence: CASSSSVQLGNSPLHF.

The genes are TRBV5-1 and TRBJ2-1, with D possibly TRBD1 on 6 matching bases. The V gene's germline CDR1 is SGHRS and CDR2 YFSETQ. The CDR3 has 14 residues. Trimming pared 5 bases from V and 7 bases from J, leaving 16 bases between. This chain's CDR3 is CASRWTSQGNEQFF. CDR3 DNA sequence: TGCGCCAGCAGATGGACATCCCAGGGGAATGAGCAGTTCTTC.

This rearrangement joins TRBV29-1 to TRBJ1-1; possibly TRBD1 for D (6 bases). This CDR3 has 16 amino acids. Trimming removed 1 base from V and 4 bases from J, with 19 bases in between. Germline CDR1 reads SQVTM; CDR2 reads ANQGSEA. The chain's CDR3 is CSVEARKIQGRTEAFF. CDR3 coding DNA: TGCAGCGTTGAAGCCAGAAAAATACAGGGTCGCACTGAAGCTTTCTTT.

The chain's CDR3 is CASRNSGGATGELFF. The CDR3 DNA reads TGTGCCAGCAGAAATAGCGGGGGGGCGACCGGGGAGCTGTTTTTT. J is TRBJ2-2 and V is TRBV11-1; 11 bases agree with TRBD2. The germline V gene has CDR1 SGHAT and CDR2 FQDESV (reference sequence). Trimming at V came to 6 bases and at J to 5 bases, leaving 5 bases not matched to a gene. The CDR3 runs 15 residues.

The chain carries TRBV5-1 and TRBJ1-3; 9 bases line up with TRBD1. CDR3 length equals 18 residues. Losses at the gene ends were 4 bases for V and 0 bases for J; bases not matched to a gene: 11. Germline CDR1 is SGHRS and CDR2 is YFSETQ. The DNA for the CDR3 is TGCGCCAGCAGCGCCACCGGGACAGGGTTCTCCTCTGGAAACACCATATATTTT. Encoded protein: CASSATGTGFSSGNTIYF.

J is TRBJ1-2 and V is TRBV5-4; a weak D match, TRBD1 (6 bases). The V gene lost 0 bases and the J gene lost 6 bases, with 12 bases spanning the gap. Germline V lookup: CDR1 SGHNT, CDR2 YYREEE (reference sequence). This CDR3 contains 14 residues. The CDR3 DNA reads as TGTGCCAGCAGCTTGGCGGGGAGGGGGGATGGCTACACCTTC. It is translated as CASSLAGRGDGYTF.

The chain uses TRBV19 and TRBJ2-3; no reliable D call. V gave up 0 bases and J gave up 1 base, with 2 bases separating them. The germline V gene encodes CDR1 LNHDA and CDR2 SQIVND (reference sequence). The CDR3 sequence is 13 residues long. The CDR3 sequence: CASSIDGTDTQYF. Written as DNA, the CDR3 is TGTGCCAGTAGTATAGACGGCACAGATACGCAGTATTTT.

Here the CDR3 DNA reads TGTGCCAGCAGACCAACAGGGGTTGGTCATCACACTGAAGCTTTCTTT. It translates to CASRPTGVGHHTEAFF. J is TRBJ1-1 and V is TRBV27; TRBD1 matches at 7 bases. Germline CDR1 and CDR2: MNHEY and SMNVEV (reference sequence). The CDR3 has 16 amino acids. V lost 6 bases to trimming and J lost 3 bases; unmatched junction nucleotides: 13.

The CDR3 loop is CASSPNQLNTEAFF. The DNA of the CDR3 is TGTGCCAGCAGTCCTAACCAGTTGAACACTGAAGCTTTCTTT. The V and J genes are TRBV6-1 and TRBJ1-1; D remains unclear. Deletions cut 5 bases from V and 0 bases from J, with 10 bases between. Germline V CDR1 and CDR2: MNHNS, SASEGT. The CDR3 totals 14 residues.

The chain couples TRBV30 to TRBJ1-1; D ambiguous. Germline values: CDR1 GTSNPN, CDR2 SVGIG (reference sequence). The CDR3 runs to 12 residues. Deletions cut 3 bases from V and 4 bases from J, with 9 bases between. This chain's CDR3 is CAWRKTGTEAFF. CDR3 nucleotides: TGTGCCTGGAGAAAGACGGGCACTGAAGCTTTCTTT.

The CDR3 coding sequence is TGTGCCAGCAGCTTAGCAGCGGGGGCTTACCAAGAGACCCAGTACTTC. Protein sequence: CASSLAAGAYQETQYF. The chain uses TRBV7-6 and TRBJ2-5; 8 nucleotides match TRBD2. Trimming took 0 bases from V and 0 from J; bases not matched to a gene: 3. CDR1 and CDR2 (germline): SGHVS, FNYEAQ. The CDR3 contains 16 residues.

The chain joins TRBV7-2 to TRBJ1-1; D may be TRBD1 (5 bases). Germline-derived CDR1 and CDR2 are SGHTA and FQGNSA. Trimming removed 5 bases from V and 1 base from J, with 14 bases in between. There are 15 residues in the CDR3. The CDR3 loop is CASSRAWDRNTEAFF. The CDR3 DNA reads as TGTGCCAGCAGCAGGGCTTGGGACCGGAACACTGAAGCTTTCTTT. The full variable domain, with the rest looked up from reference TRBV7-2 and TRBJ1-1, is GAGVSQSPSNKVTEKGKDVELRCDPISGHTALYWYRQSLGQGLEFLIYFQGNSAPDKSGLPSDRFSAERTGGSVSTLTIQRTQQEDSAVYLCASSRAWDRNTEAFFGQGTRLTVV.

In its sample, this clone was seen once. The J gene is TRBJ1-1, the V gene TRBV19; D might be TRBD1 (5 bases). Trimming took off 4 bases at V and 1 base at J, with 10 bases between the two ends. The CDR3 totals 14 residues. Germline CDR1 and CDR2: LNHDA and SQIVND (reference sequence). The CDR3 bases are TGTGCCAGTAGTACGACAGCTAGGAACACTGAAGCTTTCTTT. It encodes CASSTTARNTEAFF.

The sample holds one count of this clone. V and J are TRBV25-1 and TRBJ2-2; TRBD2 agrees at 8 bases. The V gene end was trimmed by 4 bases and the J gene end by 7 bases; junction bases not matched to a gene: 2. The germline gives CDR1 MGHDK, CDR2 SYGVNS. This CDR3 has 13 amino acids. The CDR3 is CASSGRGGGELFF. CDR3 nucleotides: TGTGCCAGCAGTGGTCGGGGGGGCGGGGAGCTGTTTTTT.